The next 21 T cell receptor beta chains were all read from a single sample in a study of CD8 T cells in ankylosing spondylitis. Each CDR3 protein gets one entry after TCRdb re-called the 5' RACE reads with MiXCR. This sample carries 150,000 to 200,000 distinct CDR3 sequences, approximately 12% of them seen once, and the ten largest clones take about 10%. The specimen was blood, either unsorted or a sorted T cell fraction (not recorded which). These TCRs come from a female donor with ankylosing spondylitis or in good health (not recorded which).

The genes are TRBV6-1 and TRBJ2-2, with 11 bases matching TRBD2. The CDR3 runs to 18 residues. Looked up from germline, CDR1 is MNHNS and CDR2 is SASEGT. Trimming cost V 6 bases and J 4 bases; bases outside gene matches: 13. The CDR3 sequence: CASSLGTAGLAATGELFF. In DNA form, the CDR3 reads TGTGCCAGCAGCTTGGGGACCGCGGGACTAGCGGCCACCGGGGAGCTGTTTTTT.

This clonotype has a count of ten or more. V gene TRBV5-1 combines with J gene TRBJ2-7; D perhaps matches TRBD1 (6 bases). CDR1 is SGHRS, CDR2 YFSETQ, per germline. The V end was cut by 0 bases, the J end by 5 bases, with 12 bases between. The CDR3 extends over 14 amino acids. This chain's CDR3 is CASSLGTGFDEQYF. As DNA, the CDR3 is TGCGCCAGCAGCTTGGGCACAGGGTTTGACGAGCAGTACTTC.

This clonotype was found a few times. CDR3 sequence: CASRTGVEETQYF. For the CDR3, the DNA is TGTGCCAGCAGAACAGGGGTCGAAGAGACCCAGTACTTC. The V gene is TRBV7-8, the J gene TRBJ2-5; 7 positions agree with TRBD1. Looked up from germline, CDR1 is SGHVS and CDR2 is FQNEAQ. This CDR3 spans 13 amino acids. The V and J ends lost 6 bases and 3 bases, in that order; junction bases with no gene match: 4.

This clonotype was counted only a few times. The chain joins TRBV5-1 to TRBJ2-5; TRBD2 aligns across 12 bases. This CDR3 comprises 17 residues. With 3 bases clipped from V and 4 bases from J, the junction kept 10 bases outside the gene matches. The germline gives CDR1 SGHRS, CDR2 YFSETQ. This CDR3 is CASSYEPGLAGIETQYF. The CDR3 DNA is TGCGCCAGCAGCTACGAGCCCGGACTAGCGGGAATAGAGACCCAGTACTTC.

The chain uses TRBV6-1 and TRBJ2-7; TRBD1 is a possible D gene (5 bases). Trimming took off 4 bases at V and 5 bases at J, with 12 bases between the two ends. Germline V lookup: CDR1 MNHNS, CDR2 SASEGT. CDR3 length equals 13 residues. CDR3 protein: CASSGVRVDEQYF. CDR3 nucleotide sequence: TGTGCCAGCAGTGGGGTCAGGGTGGACGAGCAGTACTTC.

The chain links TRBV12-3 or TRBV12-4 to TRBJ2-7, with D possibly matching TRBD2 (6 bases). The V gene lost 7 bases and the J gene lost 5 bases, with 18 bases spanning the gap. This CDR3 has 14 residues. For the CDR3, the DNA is TGTGCCAGCACCCAAGAGGAGGGTTCCCACGAGCAGTACTTC. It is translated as CASTQEEGSHEQYF.

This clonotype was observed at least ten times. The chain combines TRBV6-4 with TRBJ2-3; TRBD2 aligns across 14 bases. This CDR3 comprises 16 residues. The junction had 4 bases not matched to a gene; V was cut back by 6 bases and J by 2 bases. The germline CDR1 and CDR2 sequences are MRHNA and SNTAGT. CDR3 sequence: CASSVTSGRATDTQYF. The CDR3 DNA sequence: TGTGCCAGCAGCGTGACTAGCGGGAGGGCCACAGATACGCAGTATTTT.

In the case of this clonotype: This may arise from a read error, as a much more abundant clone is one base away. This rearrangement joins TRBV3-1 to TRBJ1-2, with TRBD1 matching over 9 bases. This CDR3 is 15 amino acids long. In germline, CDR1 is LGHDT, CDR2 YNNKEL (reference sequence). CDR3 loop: CACSQDWRDRDGYTF. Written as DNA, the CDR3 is TGTGCCTGCAGCCAAGATTGGCGGGACAGGGACGGCTACACCTTC.

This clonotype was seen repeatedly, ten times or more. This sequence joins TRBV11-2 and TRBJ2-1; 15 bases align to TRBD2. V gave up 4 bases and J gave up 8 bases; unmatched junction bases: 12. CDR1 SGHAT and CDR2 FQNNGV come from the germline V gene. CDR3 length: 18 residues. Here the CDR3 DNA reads TGTGCCAGCAGCTGGGGACTAGCGGGAGGAACCCAGTGGGATGAGCAGTTCTTC. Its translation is CASSWGLAGGTQWDEQFF.

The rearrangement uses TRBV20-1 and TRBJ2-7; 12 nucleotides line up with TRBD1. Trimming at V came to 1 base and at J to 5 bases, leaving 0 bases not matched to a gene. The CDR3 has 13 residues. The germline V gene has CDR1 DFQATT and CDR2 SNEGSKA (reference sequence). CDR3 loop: CSARGDRGHEQYF. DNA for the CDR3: TGCAGTGCTAGAGGGGACAGGGGGCACGAGCAGTACTTC.

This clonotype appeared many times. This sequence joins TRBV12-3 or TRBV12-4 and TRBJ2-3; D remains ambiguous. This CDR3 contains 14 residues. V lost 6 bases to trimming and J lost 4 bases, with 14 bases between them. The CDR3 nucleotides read TGTGCCAGCAGGCGAGAAAGGGCATCAGATACGCAGTATTTT. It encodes CASRRERASDTQYF.

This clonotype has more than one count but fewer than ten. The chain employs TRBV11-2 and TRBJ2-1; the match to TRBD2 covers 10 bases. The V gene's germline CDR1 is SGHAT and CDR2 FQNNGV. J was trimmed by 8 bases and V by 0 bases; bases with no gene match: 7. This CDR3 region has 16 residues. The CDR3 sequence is CASSLELAGGSDEQFF. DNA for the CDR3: TGTGCCAGCAGCTTAGAATTAGCGGGAGGAAGCGATGAGCAGTTCTTC.

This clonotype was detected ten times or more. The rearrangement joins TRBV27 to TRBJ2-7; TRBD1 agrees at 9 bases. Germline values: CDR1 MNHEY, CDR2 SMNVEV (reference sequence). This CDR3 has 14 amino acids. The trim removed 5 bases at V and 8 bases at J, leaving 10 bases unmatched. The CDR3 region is CASSPWTGEVKQYF. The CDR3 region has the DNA TGTGCCAGCAGTCCGTGGACAGGGGAAGTGAAGCAGTACTTC.

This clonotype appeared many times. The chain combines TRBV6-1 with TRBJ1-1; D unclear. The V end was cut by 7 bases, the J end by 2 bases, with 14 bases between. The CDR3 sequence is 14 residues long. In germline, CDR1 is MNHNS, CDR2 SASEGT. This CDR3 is CASNNQVVNTEAFF. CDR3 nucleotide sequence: TGTGCCAGCAACAACCAGGTAGTTAACACTGAAGCTTTCTTT.

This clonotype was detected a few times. CDR3 sequence (DNA): TGCGCCAGCAGAGACTACGGACTAGTCCAAGAGACCCAGTACTTC. Protein sequence: CASRDYGLVQETQYF. The rearrangement links TRBV5-1 to TRBJ2-5; 7 nucleotides match TRBD2. CDR1 SGHRS and CDR2 YFSETQ come from the germline V gene. The CDR3 sequence is 15 residues long. V dropped 5 bases and J dropped 1; count of bases not matched to a gene: 8.

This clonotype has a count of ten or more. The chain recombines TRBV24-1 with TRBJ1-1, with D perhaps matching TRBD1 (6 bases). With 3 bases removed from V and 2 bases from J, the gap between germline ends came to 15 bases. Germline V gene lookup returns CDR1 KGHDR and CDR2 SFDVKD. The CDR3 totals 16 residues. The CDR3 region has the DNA TGTGCCACCAGTGATCAGGGGAGGGGTGGAAACACTGAAGCTTTCTTT. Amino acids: CATSDQGRGGNTEAFF.

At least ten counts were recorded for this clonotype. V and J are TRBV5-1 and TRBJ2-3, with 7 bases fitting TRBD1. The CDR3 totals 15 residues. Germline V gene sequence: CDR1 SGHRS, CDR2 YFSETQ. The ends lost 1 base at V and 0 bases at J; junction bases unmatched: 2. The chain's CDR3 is CASSLTGASTDTQYF. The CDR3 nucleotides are TGCGCCAGCAGCTTGACAGGGGCTAGCACAGATACGCAGTATTTT.

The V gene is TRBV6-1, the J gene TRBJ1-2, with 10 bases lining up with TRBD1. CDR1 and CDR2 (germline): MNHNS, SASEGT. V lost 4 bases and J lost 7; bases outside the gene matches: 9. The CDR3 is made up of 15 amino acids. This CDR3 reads CASSGDRGRVGGYTF. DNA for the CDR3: TGTGCCAGCAGTGGTGACAGGGGGCGCGTGGGTGGCTACACCTTC.

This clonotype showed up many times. Written as DNA, the CDR3 is TGTGCCAGCAGCCCCATGGACTCGACAGATACGCAGTATTTT. This codes for CASSPMDSTDTQYF. This chain joins TRBV7-2 and TRBJ2-3; D might be TRBD2 (5 bases). The CDR3 is made up of 14 amino acids. Germline V gene data show CDR1 as SGHTA and CDR2 as FQGNSA. Trimming cost V 5 bases and J 3 bases, with 12 bases left between them.

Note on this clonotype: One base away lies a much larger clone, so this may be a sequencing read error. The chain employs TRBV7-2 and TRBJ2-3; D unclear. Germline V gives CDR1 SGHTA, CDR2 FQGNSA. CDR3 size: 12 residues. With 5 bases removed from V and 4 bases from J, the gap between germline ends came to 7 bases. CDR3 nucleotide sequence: TGTGCCAGCAGCCCTTGGGCAGATACGCAGTATTTT. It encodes CASSPWADTQYF.

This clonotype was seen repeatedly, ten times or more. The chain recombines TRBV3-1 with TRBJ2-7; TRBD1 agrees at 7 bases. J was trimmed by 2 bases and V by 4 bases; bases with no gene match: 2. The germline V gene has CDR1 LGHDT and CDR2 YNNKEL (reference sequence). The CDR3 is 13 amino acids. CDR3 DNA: TGTGCCAGCAGCCCGGGACAGACCTACGAGCAGTACTTC. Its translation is CASSPGQTYEQYF.